This paragraph covers one T cell receptor (beta chain) sequence. As handled by the study authors: Nucleated cell number was recorded as an estimate derived from reference gene primer amplification. Only in-frame clones appear in the TCRdb table, and some are missing; sequencing was by immunoSEQ multiplex PCR. Clone size and the V and J calls come from that table; the DNA yielded D and trimming. The table records over 350,000 clones, 86% of them present only once. This entry is derived from a study of blood T cell repertoires in COVID-19. Study as a whole: The United States, Italy and Spain supplied acute and convalescent COVID-19 samples. T cells, B-cell-depleted T cells, or PBMCs provided the cDNA or gDNA that served as material.

The V gene's germline CDR1 is SGHRS and CDR2 YFSETQ. Unmatched junction bases numbered 3, after V lost 3 bases and J lost 4 bases. The CDR3 extends over 15 amino acids. The sequence was collected from a woman in her 30s with active or convalescent COVID-19. The chain has TRBV5-1 and TRBJ2-3; 12 nucleotides line up with TRBD2. The sample consisted of peripheral blood. CDR3 amino acids: CASSSGTSGPDTQYF. As DNA, the CDR3 is TGCGCCAGCAGCTCCGGGACTAGCGGGCCAGATACGCAGTATTTT.